The present T cell receptor (beta chain) was sequenced within a study of T cells in Graves' hyperthyroidism and ophthalmopathy. On the study more broadly: The blood sample was taken at first diagnosis, before treatment began.

Used for diagnoses were clinical symptoms, serum thyroxine and TRAb, thyroid ultrasound and orbital computed tomography. J gave up 4 bases and V 7 bases, and 5 bases lay outside the gene matches. This CDR3 has 14 residues. Germline V gene lookup returns CDR1 SGHTA and CDR2 FQGTGA. This clonotype was seen many times. Its antigen is not identified. Findings of the study overall: Patients with ophthalmopathy were separated from those with stable hyperthyroidism by a 13 V-J model. Expanded thyroid clonotypes (above 0.001) were mostly also found in blood.

Researchers amplified the TCR beta CDR3 regions from RNA transcripts. The study used the HTBI primer set for a first-round RT-PCR of the TCR CDR3. TCRdb re-called the multiplex PCR reads with MiXCR, one entry per CDR3 protein. The table lists about 380,000 distinct CDR3 sequences, around 20% of them singletons. This sequence was found in a man younger than 35 with Graves' ophthalmopathy. Sample: blood. The rearrangement uses TRBV7-3 and TRBJ2-1; 9 nucleotides agree with TRBD1. CDR3 protein: CASKKDRGYNEQFF. Here the CDR3 DNA reads TGTGCCAGCAAGAAGGACAGGGGATACAATGAGCAGTTCTTC.